A single sample is the source of the 14 T cell receptor beta chains below, sequenced in a study of cytomegalovirus exposure and HLA in healthy donors. Data came from immunoSEQ multiplex PCR; TCRdb stores just in-frame clones and leaves some out. The data show hundreds of thousands of clones, more than 85% seen once. Sequenced input: PBMCs. Receptor source: a man between 18 and 29 years old in good health and CMV-seropositive.

This clone has only a few counts. The rearrangement uses TRBV6-1 and TRBJ2-7, with D perhaps TRBD1 (5 bases). The CDR3 has 14 amino acids. Germline values: CDR1 MNHNS, CDR2 SASEGT. V dropped 3 bases and J dropped 7 bases, with 16 bases sitting between them. The CDR3: CASSDSLEKGEQYF. CDR3 nucleotides: TGTGCCAGCAGTGACTCCCTAGAAAAGGGGGAGCAGTACTTC.

The V gene is TRBV18, the J gene TRBJ1-4; D is unclear. The V end lost 3 bases, the J end lost 5 bases, and 7 bases lay between the germline ends. This CDR3 region has 13 residues. Germline V gene lookup returns CDR1 KGHSH and CDR2 LQKENI. The CDR3 DNA sequence: TGTGCCAGCTCACCGCGGACGAATGAAAAACTGTTTTTT. It specifies CASSPRTNEKLFF. Looking up the rest from reference TRBV18 and TRBJ1-4 gives the full variable domain: NAGVMQNPRHLVRRRGQEARLRCSPMKGHSHVYWYRQLPEEGLKFMVYLQKENIIDESGMPKERFSAEFPKEGPSILRIQQVVRGDSAAYFCASSPRTNEKLFFGSGTQLSVL.

The V call is TRBV6-9, the J call TRBJ2-1; TRBD2 agrees at 15 bases. V shed 3 bases, J shed 8 bases, and the junction held 14 bases outside the gene matches. From germline, CDR1 is MNHGY and CDR2 SVAAGI. The CDR3 spans 19 residues. The CDR3 reads CASSYLGLAGGPSDDEQFF. The CDR3 DNA sequence: TGTGCCAGCAGTTACCTCGGACTAGCGGGAGGGCCATCGGACGATGAGCAGTTCTTC.

This clone was seen at least ten times. The CDR3 loop reads CASSPGVVGYTF. DNA of the CDR3: TGTGCCAGCTCACCGGGGGTGGTTGGCTACACCTTC. This rearrangement joins TRBV18 to TRBJ1-2; TRBD1 is a possible D gene (5 bases). Germline V gene sequence: CDR1 KGHSH, CDR2 LQKENI. V lost 3 bases to trimming and J lost 7 bases, with 9 bases between them. The CDR3 covers 12 residues.

The chain links TRBV4-2 to TRBJ1-5; D is possibly TRBD1 (5 bases). Germline V gene data show CDR1 as LGHNA and CDR2 as YNFKEQ. V was trimmed by 3 bases and J by 5 bases, leaving 8 bases between them. The CDR3 spans 13 residues. This CDR3 is CASSHGGYQPQHF. The CDR3 region has the DNA TGTGCCAGCAGCCACGGGGGTTATCAGCCCCAGCATTTT.

The sample holds one count of this clone. V and J are TRBV28 and TRBJ2-4, with D uncertain. Germline V lookup: CDR1 MDHEN, CDR2 SYDVKM. This CDR3 is built from 19 residues. Trimming left V 6 bases short and J 0 bases short, with 24 bases between. In DNA, the CDR3 is TGTGCCAGCAGATCCCCCCAAGGCAGCCAACCACTAGCCAAAAACATTCAGTACTTC. Its protein product is CASRSPQGSQPLAKNIQYF.

The rearrangement joins TRBV4-3 to TRBJ2-1, with TRBD2 identical over 11 bases. Losses at the gene ends were 0 bases for V and 1 base for J; bases not matched to a gene: 5. The CDR3 has 18 amino acids. The germline gives CDR1 LGHNA, CDR2 YSLEER. The DNA of the CDR3 is TGCGCCAGCAGCCAAGATCTGCTAGCGGGAGGATCCTACAATGAGCAGTTCTTC. It is translated as CASSQDLLAGGSYNEQFF.

The chain couples TRBV6-1 to TRBJ1-1, with D possibly being TRBD1 (5 bases). Trimming took off 1 base at V and 0 bases at J, with 18 bases between the two ends. Germline loops: CDR1 MNHNS, CDR2 SASEGT. The CDR3 has 18 residues. CDR3 region: CASSEGVTGRGMNTEAFF. CDR3 nucleotide sequence: TGTGCCAGCAGTGAAGGAGTTACGGGACGGGGAATGAACACTGAAGCTTTCTTT.

CDR3: CASSLTSGRAVQYF. As DNA, the CDR3 is TGTGCCAGCAGTTTGACTAGCGGGAGGGCCGTGCAGTACTTC. The chain combines TRBV28 with TRBJ2-7; TRBD2 agrees at 14 bases. Germline V lookup: CDR1 MDHEN, CDR2 SYDVKM. With 3 bases clipped from V and 9 bases from J, the junction kept 4 bases outside the gene matches. This CDR3 has 14 amino acids.

The V call is TRBV27, the J call TRBJ2-2; D assignment may be TRBD1 or TRBD2 (5 bases each). Germline lookup yields CDR1 MNHEY and CDR2 SMNVEV (reference sequence). V gave up 5 bases and J gave up 4 bases, with 14 bases separating them. The CDR3 covers 15 residues. CDR3 coding DNA: TGTGCCAGCAGTCGGGGTCAGGGATTCACCGGGGAGCTGTTTTTT. As protein: CASSRGQGFTGELFF.

As concerns this clone: Relative to the germline gene, one junction end is altered; a read error may explain this. The chain couples TRBV6-1 to TRBJ1-1; D perhaps matches TRBD1 (5 bases). Germline CDR1 and CDR2: MNHNS and SASEGT. The CDR3 contains 14 residues. The CDR3 loop reads CASSENRLGPWRIF. CDR3 DNA: TGTGCCAGCAGTGAAAACAGGTTGGGACCCTGGCGTATCTTT.

This clone has just one count. The chain carries TRBV2 and TRBJ2-3; 13 nucleotides line up with TRBD2. The V gene's germline CDR1 is SNHLY and CDR2 FYNNEI. V shed 8 bases and J 8 bases; nucleotides not matched to a gene: 7. The CDR3 runs to 14 residues. The CDR3 loop reads CASVGLAGVGTQYF. The CDR3 DNA is TGTGCCAGCGTCGGACTAGCGGGAGTAGGTACGCAGTATTTT.

Here the CDR3 reads CASSQDRDYQETQYF. The CDR3 nucleotides are TGTGCCAGCAGCCAAGATCGGGACTACCAAGAGACCCAGTACTTC. The chain employs TRBV4-2 and TRBJ2-5, with D perhaps matching TRBD2 (6 bases). Trimming removed 0 bases from V and 0 bases from J, with 8 bases in between. The CDR3 length is 15 residues. Per germline, CDR1 LGHNA and CDR2 YNFKEQ.

J is TRBJ1-1 and V is TRBV9; 9 bases are shared with TRBD1. Looked up from germline, CDR1 is SGDLS and CDR2 is YYNGEE. V gave up 3 bases and J gave up 8 bases; unmatched junction bases: 5. The CDR3 extends over 13 amino acids. The CDR3 is CASSARGQGEAFF. In DNA form, the CDR3 reads TGTGCCAGCAGCGCGAGGGGACAGGGAGAAGCTTTCTTT.